The sequence of this TCR beta chain was determined in a study of CD8+ T cells in alopecia areata. Study details: Patients received oral tofacitinib, 5 to 10 mg twice daily, for moderate-to-severe alopecia areata. Whole-study findings and limits: In scalp samples, resident alphabeta T cells of normal skin are also sequenced. Possibly as an HLA-related effect, TCR sharing across patients appeared less clear than in mice.

This CDR3 contains 11 residues. The germline V gene has CDR1 SQVTM and CDR2 ANQGSEA. V was trimmed by 5 bases and J by 1 base, leaving 5 bases between them. As regards this clone: Its antigen is not known.

RNA was isolated and reverse transcribed to cDNA, the sequencing template. Generated by immunoSEQ multiplex PCR, the TCRdb table keeps only in-frame clones and is missing some. The sample lists 180,000 or so clones, approximately 50% seen once, with 10% in the top ten. The treatment was: oral pan-JAK inhibitor, 5-10 mg twice daily. Researchers picked out CD4+ and CD8+ T cells from PBMCs by sorting. The sample was CD8+ T cells sorted from blood, taken around week 54, from a patient treated with tofacitinib. This TCR was sampled from a human donor with alopecia areata. The chain links TRBV29-1 to TRBJ1-2; D ambiguous. CDR3 DNA sequence: TGCAGCGTTAAACATAACTATGGCTACACCTTC. This sequence encodes CSVKHNYGYTF.